The clone carrying this TCR beta chain was observed a handful of times. Original analysis: How many nucleated cells were present was estimated from reference gene primer amplification. TCRdb's table, derived via immunoSEQ multiplex PCR, lists solely in-frame clones and lacks some. V, J and clone size are taken as reported in that table, and D and trimming were inferred from the DNA itself. The sample lists 200,000 to 250,000 clones, almost 90% occurring once. These data originate in a study of blood T cell repertoires in COVID-19. Across the study: Acute-phase and convalescent COVID-19 samples originated in the United States, Italy and Spain. PBMCs, B-cell-depleted T cells, or T cells were the source of the cDNA or gDNA that made up the material.

The sequence was collected from an elderly man with acute or convalescent COVID-19. Sequenced input: peripheral blood.

CDR3 amino acids: CASSTDYNNEQFF. Here the CDR3 DNA reads TGTGCCAGCAGCACGGACTACAACAATGAGCAGTTCTTC. This sequence joins TRBV7-2 and TRBJ2-1; D is possibly TRBD2 (6 bases). The germline V gene has CDR1 SGHTA and CDR2 FQGNSA. The length of the CDR3 is 13 residues. V lost 5 bases and J 5 bases, leaving 10 bases between the germline ends.